This record looks at one T cell receptor (beta chain) sequence and its context. V shed 4 bases, J shed 0 bases, and the junction held 9 bases outside the gene matches. Germline-derived CDR1 and CDR2 are SGHRS and YFSETQ. The CDR3 sequence is 17 residues long. Sequencing used immunoSEQ multiplex PCR; TCRdb keeps in-frame clones, though not all of them. The sample holds 80,000 to 100,000 clones; 70% to 90% are singletons and the top ten take about 0.5%. These data belong to a study of OX40 agonist ivuxolimab in advanced cancers. Study-level information: Patients received intravenous ivuxolimab every 2 weeks at 0.01 to 10 mg/kg. With a range of about 23 to 85, age averaged approximately 54 years, and more than 75% were male. There were three patients with partial responses, one having hepatocellular carcinoma and two cutaneous melanoma.

Sample: CD4+ or CD8+ T cells sorted from blood, taken in a trial of the OX40 agonist ivuxolimab. This chain links TRBV5-1 with TRBJ1-4; TRBD1 aligns across 7 bases. The source is an adult with an advanced solid tumor such as melanoma, head and neck, liver or kidney cancer. The CDR3: CASSPGTASATNEKLFF. As DNA, the CDR3 is TGCGCCAGCAGCCCAGGGACAGCCAGTGCAACTAATGAAAAACTGTTTTTT.